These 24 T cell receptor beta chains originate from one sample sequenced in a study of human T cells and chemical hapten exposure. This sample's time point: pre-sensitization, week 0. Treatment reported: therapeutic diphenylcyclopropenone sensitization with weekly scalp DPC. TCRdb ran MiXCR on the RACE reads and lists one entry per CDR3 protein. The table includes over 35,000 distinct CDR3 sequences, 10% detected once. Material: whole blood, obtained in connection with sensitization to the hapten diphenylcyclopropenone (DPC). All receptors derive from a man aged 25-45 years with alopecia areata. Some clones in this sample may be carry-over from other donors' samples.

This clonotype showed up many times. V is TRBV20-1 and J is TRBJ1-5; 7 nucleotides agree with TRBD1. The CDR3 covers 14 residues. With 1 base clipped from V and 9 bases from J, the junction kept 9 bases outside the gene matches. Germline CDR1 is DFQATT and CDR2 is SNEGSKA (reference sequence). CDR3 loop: CSARGPDRDAPQHF. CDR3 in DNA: TGCAGTGCTAGAGGTCCAGACAGGGATGCGCCCCAGCATTTT.

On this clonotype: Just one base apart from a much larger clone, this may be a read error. In nucleotides, the CDR3 is TGTGCCAGCAGGTTTCAGCTCTCCCGGCCCCAGCATTTT. Translation gives CASRFQLSRPQHF. The chain joins TRBV12-3 or TRBV12-4 to TRBJ1-5; no reliable D call. V gave up 6 bases and J gave up 9 bases, with 15 bases separating them. The CDR3 consists of 13 residues.

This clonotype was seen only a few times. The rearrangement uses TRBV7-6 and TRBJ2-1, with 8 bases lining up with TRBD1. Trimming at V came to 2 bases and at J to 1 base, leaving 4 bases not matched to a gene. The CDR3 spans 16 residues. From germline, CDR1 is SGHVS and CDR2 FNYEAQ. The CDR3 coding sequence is TGTGCCAGCAGCTTAAGAACAGGGGGTTCCTACAATGAGCAGTTCTTC. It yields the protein CASSLRTGGSYNEQFF.

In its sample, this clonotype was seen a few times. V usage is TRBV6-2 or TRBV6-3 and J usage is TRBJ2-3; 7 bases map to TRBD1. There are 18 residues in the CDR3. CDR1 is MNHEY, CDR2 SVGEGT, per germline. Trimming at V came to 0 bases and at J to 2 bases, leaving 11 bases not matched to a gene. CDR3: CASSYSIQGSLFTDTQYF. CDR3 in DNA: TGTGCCAGCAGTTACTCGATACAGGGGAGTCTGTTCACAGATACGCAGTATTTT.

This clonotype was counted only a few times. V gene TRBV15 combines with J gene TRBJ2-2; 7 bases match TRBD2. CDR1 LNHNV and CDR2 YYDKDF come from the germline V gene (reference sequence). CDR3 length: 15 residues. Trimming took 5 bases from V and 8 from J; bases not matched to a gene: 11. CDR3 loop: CATSLGGPGEGELFF. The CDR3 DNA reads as TGTGCCACCAGCCTGGGAGGGCCCGGGGAGGGGGAGCTGTTTTTT.

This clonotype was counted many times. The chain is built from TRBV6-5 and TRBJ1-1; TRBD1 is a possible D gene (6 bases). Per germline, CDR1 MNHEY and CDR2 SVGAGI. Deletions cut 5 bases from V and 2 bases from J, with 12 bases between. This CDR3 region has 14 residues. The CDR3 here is CASSVQGSNTEAFF. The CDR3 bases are TGTGCCAGCAGTGTACAGGGTAGCAACACTGAAGCTTTCTTT.

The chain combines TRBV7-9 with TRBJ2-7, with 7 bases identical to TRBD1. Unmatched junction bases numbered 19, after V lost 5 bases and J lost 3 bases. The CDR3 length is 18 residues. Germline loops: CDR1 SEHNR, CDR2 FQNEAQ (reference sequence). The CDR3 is CASSEPHAGTEVHYEQYF. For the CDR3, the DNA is TGTGCCAGCAGCGAGCCCCATGCAGGGACAGAGGTGCACTACGAGCAGTACTTC. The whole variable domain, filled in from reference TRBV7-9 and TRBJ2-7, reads DTGVSQNPRHKITKRGQNVTFRCDPISEHNRLYWYRQTLGQGPEFLTYFQNEAQLEKSRLLSDRFSAERPKGSFSTLEIQRTEQGDSAMYLCASSEPHAGTEVHYEQYFGPGTRLTVT.

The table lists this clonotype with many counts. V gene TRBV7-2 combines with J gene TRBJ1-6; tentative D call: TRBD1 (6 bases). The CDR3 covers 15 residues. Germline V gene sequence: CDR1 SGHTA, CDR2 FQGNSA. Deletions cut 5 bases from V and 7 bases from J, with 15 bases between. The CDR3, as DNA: TGTGCCAGCAGCCCAGTGGGGGGGCGGAATTCACCCCTCCACTTT. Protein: CASSPVGGRNSPLHF. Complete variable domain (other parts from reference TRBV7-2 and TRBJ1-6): GAGVSQSPSNKVTEKGKDVELRCDPISGHTALYWYRQSLGQGLEFLIYFQGNSAPDKSGLPSDRFSAERTGGSVSTLTIQRTQQEDSAVYLCASSPVGGRNSPLHFGNGTRLTVT.

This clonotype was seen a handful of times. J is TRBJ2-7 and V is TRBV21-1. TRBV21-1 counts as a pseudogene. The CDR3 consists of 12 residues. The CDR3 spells CASSIEVYEQYV. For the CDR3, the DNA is TGTGCCAGCAGCATAGAGGTCTACGAGCAGTACGTC.

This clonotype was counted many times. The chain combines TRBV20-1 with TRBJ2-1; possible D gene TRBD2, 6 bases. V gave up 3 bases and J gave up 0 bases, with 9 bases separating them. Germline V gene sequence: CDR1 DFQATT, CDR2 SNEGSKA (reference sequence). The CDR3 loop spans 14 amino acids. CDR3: CSASGGTSYNEQFF. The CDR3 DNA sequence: TGCAGTGCTAGTGGCGGGACCTCCTACAATGAGCAGTTCTTC.

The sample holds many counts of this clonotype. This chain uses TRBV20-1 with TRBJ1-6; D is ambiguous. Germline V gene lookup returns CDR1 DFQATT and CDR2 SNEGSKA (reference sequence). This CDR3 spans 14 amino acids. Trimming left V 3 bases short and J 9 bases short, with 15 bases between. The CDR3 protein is CSASRGDGSSPLHF. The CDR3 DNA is TGCAGTGCTAGCCGCGGGGATGGAAGTTCACCCCTCCACTTT.

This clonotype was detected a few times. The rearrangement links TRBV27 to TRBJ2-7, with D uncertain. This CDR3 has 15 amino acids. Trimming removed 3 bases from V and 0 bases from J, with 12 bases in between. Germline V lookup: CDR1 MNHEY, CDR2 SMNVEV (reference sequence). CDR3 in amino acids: CASSFMAALSYEQYF. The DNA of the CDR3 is TGTGCCAGCAGTTTCATGGCTGCTCTCTCCTACGAGCAGTACTTC.

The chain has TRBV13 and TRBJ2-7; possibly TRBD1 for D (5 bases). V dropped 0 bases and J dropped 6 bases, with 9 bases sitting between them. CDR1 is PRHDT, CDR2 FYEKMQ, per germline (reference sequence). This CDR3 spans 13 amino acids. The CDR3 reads CASSLGDIPEQYF. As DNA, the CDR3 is TGTGCCAGCAGCTTAGGGGACATTCCCGAGCAGTACTTC.

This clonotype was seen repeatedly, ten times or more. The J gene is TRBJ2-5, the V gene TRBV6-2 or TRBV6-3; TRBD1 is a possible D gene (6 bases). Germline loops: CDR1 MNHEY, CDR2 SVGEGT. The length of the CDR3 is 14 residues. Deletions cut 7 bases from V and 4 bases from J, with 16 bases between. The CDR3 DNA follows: TGTGCCAGCATCGCTAATCAAGGGGGAGAGACCCAGTACTTC. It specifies CASIANQGGETQYF.

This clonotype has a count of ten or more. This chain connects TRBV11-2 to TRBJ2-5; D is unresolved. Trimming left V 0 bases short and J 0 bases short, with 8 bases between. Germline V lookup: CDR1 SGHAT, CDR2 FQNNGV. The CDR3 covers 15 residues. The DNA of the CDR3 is TGTGCCAGCAGCTTAGATCCCCAGAACCAAGAGACCCAGTACTTC. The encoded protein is CASSLDPQNQETQYF. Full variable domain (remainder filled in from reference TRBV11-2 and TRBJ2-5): EAGVAQSPRYKIIEKRQSVAFWCNPISGHATLYWYQQILGQGPKLLIQFQNNGVVDDSQLPKDRFSAERLKGVDSTLKIQPAKLEDSAVYLCASSLDPQNQETQYFGPGTRLLVL.

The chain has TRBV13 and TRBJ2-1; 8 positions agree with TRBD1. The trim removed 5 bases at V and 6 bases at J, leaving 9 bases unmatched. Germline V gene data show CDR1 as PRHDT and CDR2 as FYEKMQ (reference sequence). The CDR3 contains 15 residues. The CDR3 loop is CASSPTGAVSNEQFF. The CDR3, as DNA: TGTGCCAGCAGCCCGACAGGGGCCGTAAGCAATGAGCAGTTCTTC.

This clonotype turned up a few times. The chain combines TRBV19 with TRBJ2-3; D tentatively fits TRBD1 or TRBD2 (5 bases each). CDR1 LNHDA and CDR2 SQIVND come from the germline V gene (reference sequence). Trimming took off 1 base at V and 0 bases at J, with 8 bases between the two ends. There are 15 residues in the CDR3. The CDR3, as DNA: TGTGCCAGTAGTATAGGGGGGACCAGCACAGATACGCAGTATTTT. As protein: CASSIGGTSTDTQYF.

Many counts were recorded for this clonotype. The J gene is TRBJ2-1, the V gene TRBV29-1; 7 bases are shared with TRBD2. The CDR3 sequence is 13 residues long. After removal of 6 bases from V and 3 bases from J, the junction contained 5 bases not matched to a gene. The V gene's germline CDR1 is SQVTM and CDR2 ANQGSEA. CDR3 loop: CSVSGVGYNEQFF. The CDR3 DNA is TGCAGCGTAAGCGGGGTGGGCTACAATGAGCAGTTCTTC.

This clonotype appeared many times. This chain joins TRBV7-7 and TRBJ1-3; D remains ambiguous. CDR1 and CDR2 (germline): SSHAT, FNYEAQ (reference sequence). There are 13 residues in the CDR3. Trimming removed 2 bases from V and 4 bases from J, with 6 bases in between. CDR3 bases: TGTGCCAGCAGCTTAAATCCAGGAAACACCATATATTTT. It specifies CASSLNPGNTIYF.

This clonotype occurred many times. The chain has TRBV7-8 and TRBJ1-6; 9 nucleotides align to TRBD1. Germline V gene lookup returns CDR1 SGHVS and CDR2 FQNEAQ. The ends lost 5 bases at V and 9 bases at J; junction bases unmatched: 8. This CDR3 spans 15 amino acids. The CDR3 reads CASSRDRASGSPLHF. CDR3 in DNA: TGTGCCAGCAGCCGGGACAGGGCTTCAGGTTCACCCCTCCACTTT.

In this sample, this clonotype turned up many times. Written as DNA, the CDR3 is TGCAGTGCTAGTGGTGGGCCAGGGCTTAGTCAGCCCCAGCATTTT. Translated, it gives CSASGGPGLSQPQHF. The genes are TRBV20-1 and TRBJ1-5; TRBD1 might be the D (5 bases). The CDR3 runs to 15 residues. V was clipped by 3 bases and J by 6 bases, with 18 bases between them. The V gene's germline CDR1 is DFQATT and CDR2 SNEGSKA (reference sequence).

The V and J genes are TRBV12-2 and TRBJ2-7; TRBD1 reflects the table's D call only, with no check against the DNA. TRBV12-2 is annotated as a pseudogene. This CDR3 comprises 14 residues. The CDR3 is CASRLRDTFYEQYF. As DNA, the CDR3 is TGTGCAAGTCGCTTAAGGGACACCTTCTACGAGCAGTACTTC.

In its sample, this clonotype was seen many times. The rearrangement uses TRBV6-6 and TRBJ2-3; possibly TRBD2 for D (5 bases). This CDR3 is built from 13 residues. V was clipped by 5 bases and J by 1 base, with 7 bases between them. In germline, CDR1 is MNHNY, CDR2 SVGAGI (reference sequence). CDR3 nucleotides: TGTGCCAGCAGTCCGCGGGGCACAGATACGCAGTATTTT. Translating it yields CASSPRGTDTQYF.

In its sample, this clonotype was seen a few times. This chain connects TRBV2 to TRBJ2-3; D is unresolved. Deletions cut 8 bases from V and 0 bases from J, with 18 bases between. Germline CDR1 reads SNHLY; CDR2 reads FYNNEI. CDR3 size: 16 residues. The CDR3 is CASLPKGRFSTDTQYF. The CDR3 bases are TGTGCCAGCCTCCCCAAGGGTCGATTTAGCACAGATACGCAGTATTTT. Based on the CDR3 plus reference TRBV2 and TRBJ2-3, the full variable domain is EPEVTQTPSHQVTQMGQEVILRCVPISNHLYFYWYRQILGQKVEFLVSFYNNEISEKSEIFDDQFSVERPDGSNFTLKIRSTKLEDSAMYFCASLPKGRFSTDTQYFGPGTRLTVL.